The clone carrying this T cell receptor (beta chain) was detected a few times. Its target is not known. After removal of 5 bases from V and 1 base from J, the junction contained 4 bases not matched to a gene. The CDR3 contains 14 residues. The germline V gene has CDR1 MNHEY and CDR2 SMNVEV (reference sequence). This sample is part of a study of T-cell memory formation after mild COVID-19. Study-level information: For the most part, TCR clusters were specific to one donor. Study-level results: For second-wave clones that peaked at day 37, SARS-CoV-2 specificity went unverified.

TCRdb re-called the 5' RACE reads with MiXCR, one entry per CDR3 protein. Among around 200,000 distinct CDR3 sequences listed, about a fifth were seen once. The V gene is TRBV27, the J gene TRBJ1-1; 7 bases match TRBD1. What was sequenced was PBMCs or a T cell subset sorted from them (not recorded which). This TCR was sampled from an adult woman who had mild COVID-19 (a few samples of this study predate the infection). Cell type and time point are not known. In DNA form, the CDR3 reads TGTGCCAGCAGTCCCGGGACAGAGAACACTGAAGCTTTCTTT. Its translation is CASSPGTENTEAFF.